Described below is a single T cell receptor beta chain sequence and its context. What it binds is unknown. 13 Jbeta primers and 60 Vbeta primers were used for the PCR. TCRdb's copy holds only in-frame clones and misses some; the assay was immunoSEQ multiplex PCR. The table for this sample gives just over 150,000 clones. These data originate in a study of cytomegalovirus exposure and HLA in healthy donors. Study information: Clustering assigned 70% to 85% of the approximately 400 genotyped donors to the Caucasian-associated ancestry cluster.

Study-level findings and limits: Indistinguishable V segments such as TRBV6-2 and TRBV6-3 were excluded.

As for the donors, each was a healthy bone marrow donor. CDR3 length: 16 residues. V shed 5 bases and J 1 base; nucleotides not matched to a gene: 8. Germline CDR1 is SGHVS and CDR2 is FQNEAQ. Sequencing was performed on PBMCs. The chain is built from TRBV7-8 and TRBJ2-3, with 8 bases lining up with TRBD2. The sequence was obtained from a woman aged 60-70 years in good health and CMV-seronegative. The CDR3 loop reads CASSPRGAGGTDTQYF. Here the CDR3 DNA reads TGTGCCAGCAGCCCGCGTGGAGCGGGGGGCACAGATACGCAGTATTTT.